This T cell receptor beta chain came from a study of blood T cells in healthy people across ages. Russia was home to the donors, healthy Caucasian individuals aged about 6 to 90. This clonotype showed up just a few times. V shed 7 bases and J shed 5 bases, with 14 bases lying between them. The germline V gene encodes CDR1 WSHSY and CDR2 SAAADI. The CDR3 is 13 residues long. Alongside a J-beta primer mix, a sample-barcoded 5' primer served in a second PCR lasting about 7 to 11 cycles. Using its own MiXCR run on the 5' RACE reads, TCRdb lists one record per CDR3 protein. This table holds 1.6 million or so distinct CDR3 sequences, about 31% found once.

The sequencing input was blood. The rearrangement joins TRBV10-2 to TRBJ2-5; a weak D match, TRBD1 (6 bases). The clonotype originates from a woman in her twenties or thirties in good health. CDR3 sequence reads: CASTTGTGETQYF. DNA of the CDR3: TGCGCCAGCACCACAGGGACGGGGGAGACCCAGTACTTC.